The 28 T cell receptor beta chains reported below all come from one sample, sequenced in a study of T cell changes during pregnancy in multiple sclerosis. TCRdb's copy holds only in-frame clones and misses some; the assay was immunoSEQ multiplex PCR. The sample holds around 60,000 clones, roughly 96% seen once. The specimen comprised CD8+ T cells from peripheral blood mononuclear cells, sampled after pregnancy. The receptors come from a female donor with multiple sclerosis, enrolled in a pregnancy study.

The gene calls are TRBV11-2 and TRBJ2-2; possible D gene TRBD2, 6 bases. The length of the CDR3 is 14 residues. V lost 5 bases to trimming and J lost 5 bases, with 12 bases between them. Germline V lookup: CDR1 SGHAT, CDR2 FQNNGV. CDR3 sequence (DNA): TGTGCCAGCAGCCGACGGGGGAATACCGGGGAGCTGTTTTTT. It specifies CASSRRGNTGELFF. The whole variable domain, remainder taken from reference TRBV11-2 and TRBJ2-2, is EAGVAQSPRYKIIEKRQSVAFWCNPISGHATLYWYQQILGQGPKLLIQFQNNGVVDDSQLPKDRFSAERLKGVDSTLKIQPAKLEDSAVYLCASSRRGNTGELFFGEGSRLTVL.

The rearrangement links TRBV19 to TRBJ2-3, with TRBD2 matching 12 bases. The V gene end was trimmed by 3 bases and the J gene end by 4 bases; junction bases not matched to a gene: 2. The CDR3 totals 15 residues. Germline lookup yields CDR1 LNHDA and CDR2 SQIVND (reference sequence). DNA of the CDR3: TGTGCCAGTAGTATGACTAGCGGGAGCGCAGATACGCAGTATTTT. Translating gives CASSMTSGSADTQYF.

The chain recombines TRBV13 with TRBJ1-1; 11 nucleotides agree with TRBD1. The V segment lost 5 bases and the J segment 7 bases; nucleotides outside the gene matches: 6. Germline V gene data show CDR1 as PRHDT and CDR2 as FYEKMQ (reference sequence). The CDR3 spans 14 residues. CDR3: CASSLGQGVGEAFF. In nucleotides, the CDR3 is TGTGCCAGCAGCCTGGGACAGGGGGTAGGTGAAGCTTTCTTT.

This sequence joins TRBV19 and TRBJ1-5, with D unclear. Germline V CDR1 and CDR2: LNHDA, SQIVND (reference sequence). The length of the CDR3 is 15 residues. With 5 bases removed from V and 2 bases from J, the gap between germline ends came to 13 bases. Here the CDR3 reads CASSLRGGGNQPQHF. The CDR3 coding sequence is TGTGCCAGTAGTCTCCGGGGAGGAGGCAATCAGCCCCAGCATTTT.

The rearrangement links TRBV6-1 to TRBJ1-1; a weak D match, TRBD1 (6 bases). Germline CDR1 is MNHNS and CDR2 is SASEGT. This CDR3 is built from 15 residues. Trimming cost V 1 base and J 2 bases, with 11 bases left between them. CDR3 amino acids: CASSEDEGGNTEAFF. The CDR3 coding sequence is TGTGCCAGCAGTGAAGACGAAGGGGGAAACACTGAAGCTTTCTTT.

To note about this clone: Other nucleotide sequences from this sample produce the same CDR3. The chain couples TRBV6-5 to TRBJ2-7; D perhaps matches TRBD1 (5 bases). Germline V gene lookup returns CDR1 MNHEY and CDR2 SVGAGI. The CDR3 has 13 amino acids. Trimming left V 2 bases short and J 3 bases short, with 8 bases between. The CDR3 DNA reads as TGTGCCAGCAGTTACGGGGCAGACTACGAGCAGTACTTC. As protein: CASSYGADYEQYF.

The V and J genes are TRBV19 and TRBJ2-3; D may be TRBD2 (6 bases). V gave up 3 bases and J gave up 0 bases, with 19 bases separating them. The CDR3 is 18 amino acids. In germline, CDR1 is LNHDA, CDR2 SQIVND (reference sequence). The CDR3 region is CASSMGLLPVSSTDTQYF. CDR3 sequence (DNA): TGTGCCAGTAGTATGGGACTCCTACCCGTCTCCAGCACAGATACGCAGTATTTT.

Turning to this clone: Germline is not matched at one junction end, which may reflect a read error. The V call is TRBV7-7, the J call TRBJ1-5; 7 nucleotides align to TRBD1. Germline loops: CDR1 SSHAT, CDR2 FNYEAQ (reference sequence). CDR3 length: 14 amino acids. The CDR3 loop reads CASSTDRDNQPQHF. The CDR3 bases are TGTGCTAGCAGCACCGACAGGGACAATCAGCCCCAGCATTTT.

The chain combines TRBV28 with TRBJ2-7; 8 nucleotides agree with TRBD1. Losses at the gene ends were 5 bases for V and 4 bases for J; bases not matched to a gene: 10. The length of the CDR3 is 15 residues. Germline assignment: CDR1 MDHEN and CDR2 SYDVKM. CDR3 coding DNA: TGTGCCAGCAGTACCCCAGGGGGCCCTAAGTACGAGCAGTACTTC. Translated: CASSTPGGPKYEQYF.

This CDR3 reads CASSPLKGGTNEQFF. The CDR3 DNA sequence: TGTGCCAGCAGTCCTCTTAAAGGGGGTACCAATGAGCAGTTCTTC. V gene TRBV28 combines with J gene TRBJ2-1, with D possibly TRBD1 on 6 matching bases. CDR1 is MDHEN, CDR2 SYDVKM, per germline. The CDR3 has 15 residues. With 5 bases removed from V and 6 bases from J, the gap between germline ends came to 17 bases.

This chain links TRBV15 with TRBJ2-5; 11 bases are shared with TRBD2. CDR1 is LNHNV and CDR2 is YYDKDF in the germline V gene (reference sequence). With 0 bases clipped from V and 5 bases from J, the junction kept 2 bases outside the gene matches. There are 15 residues in the CDR3. CDR3 region: CATSRELAGEETQYF. In DNA, the CDR3 is TGTGCCACCAGCAGAGAACTAGCGGGAGAGGAGACCCAGTACTTC. Together with reference TRBV15 and TRBJ2-5, the CDR3 gives the full variable domain: DAMVIQNPRYQVTQFGKPVTLSCSQTLNHNVMYWYQQKSSQAPKLLFHYYDKDFNNEADTPDNFQSRRPNTSFCFLDIRSPGLGDTAMYLCATSRELAGEETQYFGPGTRLLVL.

J is TRBJ1-1 and V is TRBV20-1, with D uncertain. Germline V gene sequence: CDR1 DFQATT, CDR2 SNEGSKA (reference sequence). CDR3 size: 11 residues. V dropped 6 bases and J dropped 2 bases, with 7 bases sitting between them. CDR3 DNA sequence: TGCAGTGCCCTTATAAACACTGAAGCTTTCTTT. Its protein product is CSALINTEAFF.

The genes are TRBV28 and TRBJ1-2; D is ambiguous. V lost 3 bases, J lost 8 bases, and 7 bases lay in between. The CDR3 length is 11 residues. CDR1 is MDHEN and CDR2 is SYDVKM in the germline V gene. DNA for the CDR3: TGTGCCAGCAGTTTCCTCGGGGGCTACACCTTC. It encodes CASSFLGGYTF.

This chain connects TRBV27 to TRBJ2-7; tentative D call: TRBD1 (6 bases). The length of the CDR3 is 14 residues. Germline loops: CDR1 MNHEY, CDR2 SMNVEV (reference sequence). V was clipped by 0 bases and J by 9 bases, with 15 bases between them. CDR3 in amino acids: CASSLSRRGQVQYF. CDR3 coding DNA: TGTGCCAGCAGTTTATCTCGCAGGGGTCAGGTGCAGTACTTC.

This rearrangement joins TRBV18 to TRBJ1-5; D possibly corresponds to TRBD1 (6 bases). This CDR3 has 15 residues. Trimming stripped 2 bases from V and 1 base from J, with 9 bases between. The germline V gene encodes CDR1 KGHSH and CDR2 LQKENI. The DNA for the CDR3 is TGTGCCAGCTCACCATCGCAGGGGAGCAATCAGCCCCAGCATTTT. Encoded protein: CASSPSQGSNQPQHF.

This chain links TRBV7-9 with TRBJ1-1; D is possibly TRBD1 (5 bases). The ends were cut back, 1 base at V and 1 base at J, with 7 bases in the middle. The CDR3 loop spans 14 amino acids. Germline values: CDR1 SEHNR, CDR2 FQNEAQ (reference sequence). The CDR3 sequence is CASSLGGQNTEAFF. The CDR3 DNA reads TGTGCCAGCAGCTTAGGTGGACAGAACACTGAAGCTTTCTTT. The full variable domain, rest sourced from reference TRBV7-9 and TRBJ1-1, is DTGVSQNPRHKITKRGQNVTFRCDPISEHNRLYWYRQTLGQGPEFLTYFQNEAQLEKSRLLSDRFSAERPKGSFSTLEIQRTEQGDSAMYLCASSLGGQNTEAFFGQGTRLTVV.

The CDR3 reads CASSLQAELENTEAFF. The DNA of the CDR3 is TGTGCCAGCAGCCTACAGGCAGAATTAGAGAACACTGAAGCTTTCTTT. The chain employs TRBV27 and TRBJ1-1; tentative D call: TRBD1 (5 bases). Germline values: CDR1 MNHEY, CDR2 SMNVEV (reference sequence). V was trimmed by 6 bases and J by 1 base, leaving 18 bases between them. The CDR3 sequence is 16 residues long.

V and J are TRBV12-2 and TRBJ2-7; the table's D call, TRBD1, was not checked against the DNA. TRBV12-2 is a pseudogene segment. The CDR3 is 15 residues long. For the CDR3, the DNA is TGTGCAAGTCGCCTCAGGGGAATAACGACCTACGAGCAGTACTTC. Its protein product is CASRLRGITTYEQYF.

The genes are TRBV7-9 and TRBJ2-7, with TRBD1 matching over 8 bases. V lost 4 bases and J lost 5; bases outside the gene matches: 13. Germline values: CDR1 SEHNR, CDR2 FQNEAQ (reference sequence). The CDR3 is 16 residues long. The CDR3 sequence is CASSSRATGVKNEQYF. The CDR3 DNA sequence: TGTGCCAGCAGCTCCCGGGCGACAGGGGTGAAGAACGAGCAGTACTTC.

The genes are TRBV7-9 and TRBJ1-1; 8 positions match TRBD1. This CDR3 is 15 amino acids long. Germline V gene data show CDR1 as SEHNR and CDR2 as FQNEAQ (reference sequence). J gave up 1 base and V 5 bases, and 6 bases lay outside the gene matches. For the CDR3, the DNA is TGTGCCAGCAGCCCCTTGACAGGGGAGAACACTGAAGCTTTCTTT. Its translation is CASSPLTGENTEAFF.

The chain carries TRBV14 and TRBJ2-1; 7 nucleotides align to TRBD2. CDR3 length equals 16 residues. V shed 2 bases and J 4 bases; nucleotides not matched to a gene: 8. In germline, CDR1 is SGHDN, CDR2 FVKESK. CDR3 sequence: CASSQTGGDFYNEQFF. For the CDR3, the DNA is TGTGCCAGCAGCCAAACGGGGGGAGATTTTTACAATGAGCAGTTCTTC.

The rearrangement links TRBV5-6 to TRBJ2-5; possibly TRBD1 for D (6 bases). The CDR3 is made up of 14 amino acids. Germline V CDR1 and CDR2: SGHDT, YYEEEE. V was shortened by 4 bases and J by 3 bases, with 13 bases between the two germline ends. CDR3 coding DNA: TGTGCCAGCAGCGACGGGACACCTAAAGAGACCCAGTACTTC. It translates to CASSDGTPKETQYF.

The chain couples TRBV7-9 to TRBJ2-1; TRBD2 aligns across 7 bases. J was trimmed by 7 bases and V by 5 bases; bases with no gene match: 14. The CDR3 totals 16 residues. Germline assignment: CDR1 SEHNR and CDR2 FQNEAQ (reference sequence). The CDR3 here is CASSPTGAAGVNEQFF. As DNA, the CDR3 is TGTGCCAGCAGCCCCACCGGGGCGGCGGGAGTTAATGAGCAGTTCTTC.

The rearrangement joins TRBV2 to TRBJ2-7; perhaps TRBD2 as D (5 bases). Deletions cut 6 bases from V and 0 bases from J, with 18 bases between. In germline, CDR1 is SNHLY, CDR2 FYNNEI. This CDR3 comprises 16 residues. CDR3 nucleotide sequence: TGTGCCAGCAGAGATCCCCGGGATGGAAACTCCTACGAGCAGTACTTC. Translated: CASRDPRDGNSYEQYF.

The rearrangement uses TRBV28 and TRBJ2-1; D gene unclear. The ends were cut back, 9 bases at V and 8 bases at J, with 17 bases in the middle. This CDR3 has 13 residues. Germline CDR1 is MDHEN and CDR2 is SYDVKM. The CDR3 nucleotides are TGTGCCAGTCGAAGTATTCCTAACCATGAGCAGTTCTTC. Protein sequence: CASRSIPNHEQFF.

The chain's CDR3 is CASSSTSGSYNEQFF. For the CDR3, the DNA is TGTGCCAGCAGCTCCACTAGCGGGTCTTACAATGAGCAGTTCTTC. The chain couples TRBV7-9 to TRBJ2-1; 9 bases fit TRBD2. This CDR3 comprises 15 residues. The J segment lost 4 bases and the V segment lost 4 bases, leaving 5 bases of the junction unmatched. From germline, CDR1 is SEHNR and CDR2 FQNEAQ (reference sequence). The whole variable domain, filled in from reference TRBV7-9 and TRBJ2-1, reads DTGVSQNPRHKITKRGQNVTFRCDPISEHNRLYWYRQTLGQGPEFLTYFQNEAQLEKSRLLSDRFSAERPKGSFSTLEIQRTEQGDSAMYLCASSSTSGSYNEQFFGPGTRLTVL.

The genes are TRBV10-3 and TRBJ2-7; weak D call: TRBD2 (5 bases). Per germline, CDR1 ENHRY and CDR2 SYGVKD. CDR3 length equals 14 residues. The V gene lost 5 bases and the J gene lost 0 bases, with 11 bases spanning the gap. The CDR3 loop is CAISSEEVSYEQYF. The CDR3 coding sequence is TGTGCCATCAGTTCGGAGGAGGTCTCCTACGAGCAGTACTTC.

The chain couples TRBV19 to TRBJ1-2; 8 bases map to TRBD1. The trim removed 5 bases at V and 3 bases at J, leaving 5 bases unmatched. In germline, CDR1 is LNHDA, CDR2 SQIVND (reference sequence). CDR3 length: 14 residues. For the CDR3, the DNA is TGTGCCAGTAGTCAACAGGGGGGGTACTATGGCTACACCTTC. Its protein product is CASSQQGGYYGYTF.